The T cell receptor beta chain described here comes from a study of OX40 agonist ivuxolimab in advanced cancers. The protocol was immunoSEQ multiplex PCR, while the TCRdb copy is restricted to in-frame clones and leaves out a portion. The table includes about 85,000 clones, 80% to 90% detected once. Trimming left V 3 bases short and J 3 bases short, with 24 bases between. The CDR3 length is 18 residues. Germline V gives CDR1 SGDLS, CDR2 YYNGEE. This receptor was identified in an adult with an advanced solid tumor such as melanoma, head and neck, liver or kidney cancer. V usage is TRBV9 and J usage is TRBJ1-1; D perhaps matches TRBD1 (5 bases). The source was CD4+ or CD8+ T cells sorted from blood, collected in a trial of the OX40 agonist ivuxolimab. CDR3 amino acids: CASSATLGNPLGDTEAFF. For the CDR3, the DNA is TGTGCCAGCAGCGCCACCCTCGGTAACCCTCTGGGGGACACTGAAGCTTTCTTT.